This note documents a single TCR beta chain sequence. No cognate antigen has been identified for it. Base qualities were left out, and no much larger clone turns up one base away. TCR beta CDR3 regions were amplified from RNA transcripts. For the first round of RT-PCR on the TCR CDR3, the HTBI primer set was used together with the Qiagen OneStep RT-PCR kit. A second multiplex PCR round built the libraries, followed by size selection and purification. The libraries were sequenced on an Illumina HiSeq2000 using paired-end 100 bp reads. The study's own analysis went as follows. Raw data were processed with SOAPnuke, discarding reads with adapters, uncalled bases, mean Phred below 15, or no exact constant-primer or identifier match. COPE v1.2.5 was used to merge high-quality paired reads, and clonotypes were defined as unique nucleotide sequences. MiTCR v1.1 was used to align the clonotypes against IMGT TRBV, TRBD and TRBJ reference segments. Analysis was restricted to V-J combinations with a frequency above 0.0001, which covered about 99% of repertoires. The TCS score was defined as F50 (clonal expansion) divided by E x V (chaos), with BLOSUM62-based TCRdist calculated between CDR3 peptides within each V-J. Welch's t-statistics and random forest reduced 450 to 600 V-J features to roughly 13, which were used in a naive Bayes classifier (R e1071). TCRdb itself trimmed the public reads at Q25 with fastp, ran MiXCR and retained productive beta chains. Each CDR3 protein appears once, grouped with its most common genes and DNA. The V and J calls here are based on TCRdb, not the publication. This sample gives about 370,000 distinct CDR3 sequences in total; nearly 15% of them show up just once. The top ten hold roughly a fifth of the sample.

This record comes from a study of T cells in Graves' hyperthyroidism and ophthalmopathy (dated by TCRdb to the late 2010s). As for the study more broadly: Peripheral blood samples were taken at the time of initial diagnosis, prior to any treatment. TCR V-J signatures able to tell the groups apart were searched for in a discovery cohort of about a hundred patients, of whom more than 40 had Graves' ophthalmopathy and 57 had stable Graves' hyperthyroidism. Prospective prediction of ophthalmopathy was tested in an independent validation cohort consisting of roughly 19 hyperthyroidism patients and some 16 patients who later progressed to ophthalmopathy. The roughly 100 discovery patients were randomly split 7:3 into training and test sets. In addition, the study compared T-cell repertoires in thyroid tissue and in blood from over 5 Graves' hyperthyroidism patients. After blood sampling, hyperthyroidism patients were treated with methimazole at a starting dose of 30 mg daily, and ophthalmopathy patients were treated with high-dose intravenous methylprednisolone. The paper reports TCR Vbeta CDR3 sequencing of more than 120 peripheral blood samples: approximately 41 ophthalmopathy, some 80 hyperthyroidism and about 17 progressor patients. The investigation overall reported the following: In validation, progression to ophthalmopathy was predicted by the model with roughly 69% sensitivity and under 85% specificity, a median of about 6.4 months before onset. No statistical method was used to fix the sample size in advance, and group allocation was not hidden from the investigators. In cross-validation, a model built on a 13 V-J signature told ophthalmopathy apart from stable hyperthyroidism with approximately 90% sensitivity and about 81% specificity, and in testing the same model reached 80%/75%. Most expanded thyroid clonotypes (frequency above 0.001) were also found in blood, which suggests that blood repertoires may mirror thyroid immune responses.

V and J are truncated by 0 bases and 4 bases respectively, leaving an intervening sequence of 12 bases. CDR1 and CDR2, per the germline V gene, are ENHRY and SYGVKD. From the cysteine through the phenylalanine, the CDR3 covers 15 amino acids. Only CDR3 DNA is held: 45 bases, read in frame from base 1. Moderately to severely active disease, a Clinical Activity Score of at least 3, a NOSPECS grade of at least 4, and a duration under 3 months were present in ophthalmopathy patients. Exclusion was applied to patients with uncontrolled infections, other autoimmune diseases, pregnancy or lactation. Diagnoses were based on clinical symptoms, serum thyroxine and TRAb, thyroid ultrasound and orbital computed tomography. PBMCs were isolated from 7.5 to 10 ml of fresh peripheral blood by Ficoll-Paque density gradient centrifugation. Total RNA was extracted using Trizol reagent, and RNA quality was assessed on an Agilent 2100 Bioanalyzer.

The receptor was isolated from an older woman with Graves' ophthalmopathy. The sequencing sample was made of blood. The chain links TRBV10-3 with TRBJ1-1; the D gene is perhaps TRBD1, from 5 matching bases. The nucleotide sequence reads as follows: TGTGCCATCAGTGAGTCGTCGGGGGGGGGCACTGAAGCTTTCTTT. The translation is CAISESSGGGTEAFF.